This is a list of T cell receptor beta chains from one sample in a study of blood T cell repertoires in COVID-19. Using immunoSEQ multiplex PCR, the repertoire was profiled, and TCRdb retains in-frame clones only, with some absent. The sample yields nearly 95,000 clones, just under 80% seen once. Sequencing was done on a sample of peripheral blood. Receptor source: a human donor in a cohort sampled during active COVID-19. Each CDR3 is given with its conserved first and last residue. D genes are given only for firm matches. Size tells how often a clone was seen (once, few, many) or the class of an expanded clone, and some rows leave it out.

d_gene,v_gene,j_gene,abundance,CDR3nt,CDR3aa
-,TRBV10-3,TRBJ2-4,-,TGTGCCATCAGTGAGCCGACAAAAAACATTCAGTACTTC,CAISEPTKNIQYF
TRBD1,TRBV18,TRBJ2-1,-,TGTGCCAGCTCACCAGGACAGGGGTTTAATGAGCAGTTCTTC,CASSPGQGFNEQFF
-,TRBV15,TRBJ1-6,-,TGTGCCACCAGCAGAGGGCAGGCCGATTCACCCCTCCACTTT,CATSRGQADSPLHF
TRBD1,TRBV7-6,TRBJ1-2,-,TGTGCCAGCAGCTTAGGTAGTGGGACAGCCGCTAACTATGGCTACACCTTC,CASSLGSGTAANYGYTF
TRBD1,TRBV29-1,TRBJ2-7,once,TGCAGCGTGACAGGGGGCACGGGGGAGCAGTACTTC,CSVTGGTGEQYF
TRBD1,TRBV19,TRBJ2-7,-,TGTGCCAGTAGTCCCATGACAGGGGGCTCCGAGCAGTACTTC,CASSPMTGGSEQYF
TRBD1,TRBV18,TRBJ2-5,-,TGTGCCAGCCGACGATCAGGGGGCATGGAGGAGACCCAGTACTTC,CASRRSGGMEETQYF
-,TRBV9,TRBJ1-5,-,TGTGCCAGCAGCGTAGTAGCCCCGAATCGCCTCCTGAAGGAGCCCCAGCATTTT,CASSVVAPNRLLKEPQHF
TRBD2,TRBV7-8,TRBJ2-1,-,TGTGCCAGCAGCTTAGTAACAGCGGGATCCTACAATGAGCAGTTCTTC,CASSLVTAGSYNEQFF
-,TRBV11-3,TRBJ2-3,-,TGTGCCAGCAGCTTTGGCGGGATTGCAGATACGCAGTATTTT,CASSFGGIADTQYF
TRBD2,TRBV19,TRBJ2-2,-,TGTGCCAGTACCGGGACTAGCACGAACACCGGGGAGCTGTTTTTT,CASTGTSTNTGELFF
-,TRBV30,TRBJ2-1,-,TGTGCCTGGAGTCCCGGGTCGGCCGTCCGGGAGCAGTTCTTC,CAWSPGSAVREQFF
TRBD1,TRBV6-5,TRBJ2-7,-,TGTGCCAGCACTTTAGACAGGGGGCTGCCCTACGAGCAGTACTTC,CASTLDRGLPYEQYF
TRBD1,TRBV19,TRBJ1-1,-,TGTGCCAGTAGTATAGCCGGGACAGGTTACACTGAAGCTTTCTTT,CASSIAGTGYTEAFF
TRBD2,TRBV7-9,TRBJ2-1,-,TGTGCCAGCCGGGGGGGAGCGGCCAATGAGCAGTTCTTC,CASRGGAANEQFF
-,TRBV3-1/TRBV3-2,TRBJ1-3,-,TGTGCCAGCAGCCAAGAAAACAGGGACGGAAACACCATATATTTT,CASSQENRDGNTIYF
-,TRBV6-6,TRBJ1-1,-,TGTGCCAGCAGTTTGCGGGACACTGAAGCTTTCTTT,CASSLRDTEAFF
-,TRBV12-3/TRBV12-4,TRBJ2-7,-,TGTGCCAGCAGTTCTTATCGCGAGCAGTACTTC,CASSSYREQYF
-,TRBV24-1,TRBJ1-1,-,TGTGCCACCAGTTCCCAACAGGGGAACACTGAAGCTTTCTTT,CATSSQQGNTEAFF
TRBD2,TRBV2,TRBJ2-4,-,TGTGCCAGCAAGGGCGGGAGGGCAGTCGACAAAAACATTCAGTACTTC,CASKGGRAVDKNIQYF
-,TRBV12-3/TRBV12-4,TRBJ1-2,-,TGTGCCAGTAAAATATCAGGGGTCAGCGGCTACACCTTC,CASKISGVSGYTF
TRBD2,TRBV11-3,TRBJ2-5,-,TGTGCCAGCAGCTCGCGACTAGCGGGGGGAAGAGAGACCCAGTACTTC,CASSSRLAGGRETQYF
TRBD1,TRBV7-9,TRBJ1-1,-,TGTGCCAGCAGCCGACAGGGGGCGAAGAACACTGAAGCTTTCTTT,CASSRQGAKNTEAFF
TRBD1,TRBV7-9,TRBJ2-1,-,TGTGCCAGCAGAGGCGCAGGGGGCCAGGATGAGCAGTTCTTC,CASRGAGGQDEQFF
TRBD1,TRBV29-1,TRBJ1-2,-,TGCAGCGTAGCTACCGGGACAGGGGAGGGCTATGGCTACACCTTC,CSVATGTGEGYGYTF
-,TRBV19,TRBJ2-1,-,TGTGCCAGCAAGATACAAAGGGGGTACAATGAGCAGTTCTTC,CASKIQRGYNEQFF
-,TRBV7-6,TRBJ1-1,many,TGTGCCAGCAGCACAGGGATGAACACTGAAGCTTTCTTT,CASSTGMNTEAFF
-,TRBV9,TRBJ2-1,-,TGTGCCAGCAGCGTAGATGTGGGAGTGAATGAGCAGTTCTTC,CASSVDVGVNEQFF
-,TRBV2,TRBJ1-2,-,TGTGCCAGCAGCGTCTCGTATGGCTACACCTTC,CASSVSYGYTF
-,TRBV9,TRBJ2-1,-,TGTGCCAGCAGCGTAGCTGGGGCTCCTCTAAATGAGCAGTTCTTC,CASSVAGAPLNEQFF
TRBD2,TRBV9,TRBJ2-3,-,TGTGCCAGCAGCGTAGGGACTAGCAGCACAGATACGCAGTATTTT,CASSVGTSSTDTQYF